A single sample is the source of the 3 T cell receptor beta chains below, sequenced in a study of a mutant IDH1 vaccine in newly diagnosed glioma. The sample's time point: baseline, week 1 (first vaccination visit). Stated treatment: pre-vaccination baseline after standard-of-care therapy. The table came from immunoSEQ multiplex PCR; TCRdb's copy has only in-frame clones and leaves some out. The sample holds 35,000 to 40,000 clones; approximately 92% are singletons and the top ten take 18%. Sequenced material: PBMCs, taken from a glioma patient treated with radiotherapy, temozolomide or both. The receptors come from a man between 18 and 35 years old with glioma.

V and J are TRBV13 and TRBJ1-2; D remains ambiguous. V dropped 5 bases and J dropped 7 bases, with 11 bases sitting between them. Germline values: CDR1 PRHDT, CDR2 FYEKMQ (reference sequence). The CDR3 covers 12 residues. The CDR3 here is CASSLRETGYTF. The CDR3 region has the DNA TGTGCCAGCAGCCTTCGGGAGACTGGCTACACCTTC.

The gene calls are TRBV4-1 and TRBJ1-1; D unresolved. The CDR3 totals 17 residues. The V gene lost 4 bases and the J gene lost 0 bases, with 18 bases spanning the gap. The germline V gene encodes CDR1 MGHRA and CDR2 YSYEKL. The CDR3 protein is CASSLSQGRSLNTEAFF. DNA for the CDR3: TGCGCCAGCAGCCTTAGTCAAGGGCGCAGCTTGAACACTGAAGCTTTCTTT.

This rearrangement joins TRBV7-2 to TRBJ2-7; 7 bases map to TRBD1. The CDR3 runs to 15 residues. J gave up 3 bases and V 5 bases, and 10 bases lay outside the gene matches. Germline V gives CDR1 SGHTA, CDR2 FQGNSA. In DNA form, the CDR3 reads TGTGCCAGCAGCCCCCGCAGCCCAGGGGGCTACGAGCAGTACTTC. It translates to CASSPRSPGGYEQYF. Using reference TRBV7-2 and TRBJ2-7 for the parts outside the CDR3, the full variable domain is GAGVSQSPSNKVTEKGKDVELRCDPISGHTALYWYRQSLGQGLEFLIYFQGNSAPDKSGLPSDRFSAERTGGSVSTLTIQRTQQEDSAVYLCASSPRSPGGYEQYFGPGTRLTVT.